This T cell receptor beta chain was sequenced in a study of shared clonotypes between healthy human individuals. For the study at large: Three plates were used per donor for CD4 naive, three for CD4 memory, two for CD8 naive and one for CD8 memory.

General study points: It was the non-shared clonotypes that had lower generation probabilities than clonotypes shared by all four donors. Memory subsets generally showed smaller estimated richness than naive subsets did.

Comments on this clone: The antigen is undetermined.

Libraries were prepared by immunoSEQ multiplex PCR; TCRdb keeps only in-frame clonotypes and omits some of them. Among around 2.1 million clones, around 93% were seen once, and the ten largest hold roughly 1.8%. The naive CD8 subset, CD45RO-negative cells positively selected for CCR7, excluded terminally differentiated effector memory CD45RA+ cells. Everyone who donated was a Caucasian adult who lived in Nashville, Tennessee. The V gene's germline CDR1 is MDHEN and CDR2 SYDVKM. V lost 1 base, J lost 2 bases, and 16 bases lay in between. This CDR3 has 17 residues. The chain joins TRBV28 to TRBJ2-3; D is possibly TRBD1 or TRBD2 (5 bases each). The TCR comes from a young man in good health. Some clones in this sample may be carry-over from other donors' samples. The sequencing sample was made of naive CD8+ T cells from PBMCs. CDR3 region: CASSLYARERFTDTQYF. CDR3 in DNA: TGTGCCAGCAGTTTATACGCCAGGGAGAGGTTCACAGATACGCAGTATTTT.